These 32 T cell receptor beta chains were sequenced from one sample in a study of T cells after yellow fever vaccination. MiXCR was run by TCRdb on the 5' RACE reads, yielding one entry per CDR3 protein. The data hold approximately 260,000 distinct CDR3 sequences, with around 4.9% observed a single time. Sequenced here: CD4+ T cells sorted from PBMCs, sampled on the day of the yellow fever booster vaccination. The origin of the receptors is a young man who received the YFV17D yellow fever vaccine.

J is TRBJ2-3 and V is TRBV19; possibly TRBD2 for D (5 bases). V was clipped by 3 bases and J by 0 bases, with 13 bases between them. The CDR3 sequence is 16 residues long. Germline CDR1 and CDR2: LNHDA and SQIVND (reference sequence). Here the CDR3 DNA reads TGTGCCAGTAGTATTTCAGGCGGGTCCAGCACAGATACGCAGTATTTT. This codes for CASSISGGSSTDTQYF.

There are a few counts of this clonotype. The V and J genes are TRBV25-1 and TRBJ1-2; D ambiguous. Trimming left V 6 bases short and J 4 bases short, with 12 bases between. The CDR3 is made up of 13 amino acids. Looked up from germline, CDR1 is MGHDK and CDR2 is SYGVNS. This chain's CDR3 is CASRSNTAYGYTF. For the CDR3, the DNA is TGTGCCAGCAGAAGCAATACGGCCTATGGCTACACCTTC.

This clonotype appeared many times. CDR3: CASSLGGGSFLSYEQYF. CDR3 coding DNA: TGCGCCAGCAGCTTGGGCGGGGGATCCTTCCTTTCCTACGAGCAGTACTTC. The V call is TRBV5-1, the J call TRBJ2-7; 7 positions agree with TRBD2. The CDR3 runs to 17 residues. Looked up from germline, CDR1 is SGHRS and CDR2 is YFSETQ. V trimming: 0 bases; J trimming: 1 base; junction bases outside the gene matches: 10.

The V gene is TRBV5-1, the J gene TRBJ2-5; 9 nucleotides match TRBD1. CDR3 length: 14 residues. The V gene's germline CDR1 is SGHRS and CDR2 YFSETQ. J lost 5 bases, V lost 4 bases, and 6 bases had no gene match. As DNA, the CDR3 is TGCGCCAGCAGCCCGGGACAGGGCTTGGAGACCCAGTACTTC. Encoded protein: CASSPGQGLETQYF.

The J gene is TRBJ2-1, the V gene TRBV20-1, with a weak D call TRBD1 (7 bases). V dropped 1 base and J dropped 5 bases, with 12 bases sitting between them. Germline lookup yields CDR1 DFQATT and CDR2 SNEGSKA (reference sequence). The CDR3 consists of 14 residues. The CDR3, as DNA: TGCAGTGCTAGAGGCCAGGGGGGCAACAATGAGCAGTTCTTC. This gives the protein CSARGQGGNNEQFF.

This clonotype has more than one count but fewer than ten. CDR3 residues: CASSLRVAPGELFF. For the CDR3, the DNA is TGCGCCAGCAGCTTGCGGGTGGCCCCCGGGGAGCTGTTTTTT. The V gene is TRBV5-1, the J gene TRBJ2-2; D not resolved. The CDR3 spans 14 residues. Per the germline V gene, CDR1 is SGHRS and CDR2 is YFSETQ. The germline V and J ends were trimmed by 1 base and 6 bases, with 10 bases remaining between them.

The chain combines TRBV9 with TRBJ1-4; no definite D call. V lost 0 bases and J lost 7, with 13 bases in between. The CDR3 covers 15 residues. Germline V gene sequence: CDR1 SGDLS, CDR2 YYNGEE. CDR3 DNA sequence: TGTGCCAGCAGCGTAGGAACGGTGGAGGCTGAAAAACTGTTTTTT. Amino acid sequence: CASSVGTVEAEKLFF.

The V and J genes are TRBV25-1 and TRBJ2-5; the D gene is possibly TRBD2 (7 bases). V dropped 2 bases and J dropped 4 bases, with 14 bases sitting between them. Germline CDR1 MGHDK, CDR2 SYGVNS. This CDR3 has 15 residues. The CDR3 sequence is CASSESTGGRETQYF. The CDR3 DNA sequence: TGTGCCAGCAGTGAAAGTACGGGGGGCCGAGAGACCCAGTACTTC. The variable domain in full, with the rest retrieved from reference TRBV25-1 and TRBJ2-5, is EADIYQTPRYLVIGTGKKITLECSQTMGHDKMYWYQQDPGMELHLIHYSYGVNSTEKGDLSSESTVSRIRTEHFPLTLESARPSHTSQYLCASSESTGGRETQYFGPGTRLLVL.

This clonotype has a count of ten or more. The rearrangement joins TRBV20-1 to TRBJ1-2, with D possibly matching TRBD1 (5 bases). Germline values: CDR1 DFQATT, CDR2 SNEGSKA (reference sequence). Trimming shortened V by 5 bases and J by 1 base, and 14 bases separated the two germline ends. CDR3 size: 14 residues. The CDR3 DNA follows: TGCAGTGCTCCTTGGACACTCTATAACTATGGCTACACCTTC. Its protein is CSAPWTLYNYGYTF.

This clonotype has just a few counts. The chain joins TRBV10-3 to TRBJ1-2; perhaps TRBD1 as D (6 bases). There are 12 residues in the CDR3. The ends were cut back, 8 bases at V and 0 bases at J, with 7 bases in the middle. CDR1 is ENHRY and CDR2 is SYGVKD in the germline V gene. CDR3 sequence: CAIGDTNYGYTF. DNA for the CDR3: TGTGCCATCGGGGACACTAACTATGGCTACACCTTC.

This chain joins TRBV20-1 and TRBJ1-2; TRBD1 might be the D (5 bases). This CDR3 region has 14 residues. Trimming removed 0 bases from V and 4 bases from J, with 12 bases in between. Germline CDR1 and CDR2: DFQATT and SNEGSKA (reference sequence). The CDR3, as DNA: TGCAGTGCTAGAGACGGGGGTGTGACCTATGGCTACACCTTC. The encoded protein is CSARDGGVTYGYTF.

This clonotype was counted many times. The chain has TRBV7-3 and TRBJ2-1; D is possibly TRBD2 (5 bases). In germline, CDR1 is SGHTA, CDR2 FQGTGA. The CDR3 is 15 residues long. The V gene lost 5 bases and the J gene lost 0 bases, with 11 bases spanning the gap. CDR3 nucleotide sequence: TGTGCCAGCAGCACGGGGTGGGGCTCCTACAATGAGCAGTTCTTC. Protein product: CASSTGWGSYNEQFF.

The chain is built from TRBV6-6 and TRBJ2-5, with 11 bases aligning to TRBD1. The trim removed 3 bases at V and 1 base at J, leaving 4 bases unmatched. The CDR3 is made up of 16 amino acids. The germline V gene encodes CDR1 MNHNY and CDR2 SVGAGI (reference sequence). The CDR3 loop is CASSYRTGGLQETQYF. The CDR3 DNA is TGTGCCAGCAGTTATCGGACAGGGGGCCTCCAAGAGACCCAGTACTTC.

In its sample, this clonotype was seen many times. The chain employs TRBV6-5 and TRBJ2-3; D remains ambiguous. The V gene lost 6 bases and the J gene lost 2 bases, with 18 bases spanning the gap. This CDR3 spans 16 amino acids. Germline V lookup: CDR1 MNHEY, CDR2 SVGAGI. Here the CDR3 reads CASSPETGPNTDTQYF. The CDR3 DNA reads as TGTGCCAGCAGCCCGGAAACTGGGCCGAACACAGATACGCAGTATTTT.

The CDR3 DNA is TGTGCCAGCAGTCCAAAGGGGGCCCGGGAAAAACTGTTTTTT. It encodes CASSPKGAREKLFF. V and J are TRBV12-3 or TRBV12-4 and TRBJ1-4, with 7 bases aligning to TRBD1. There are 14 residues in the CDR3. Trimming took 5 bases from V and 8 from J; bases not matched to a gene: 8.

This chain connects TRBV4-2 to TRBJ2-2; D may be TRBD1 or TRBD2 (5 bases each). Germline values: CDR1 LGHNA, CDR2 YNFKEQ. Trimming shortened V by 3 bases and J by 9 bases, and 14 bases separated the two germline ends. CDR3 length equals 14 residues. The CDR3 DNA reads TGTGCCAGCAGCCAGGGGCAGAGGGCTCGGGAGCTGTTTTTT. Protein sequence: CASSQGQRARELFF.

This clonotype showed up just a few times. The gene calls are TRBV9 and TRBJ2-3, with D uncertain. Germline V lookup: CDR1 SGDLS, CDR2 YYNGEE. V dropped 0 bases and J dropped 5 bases, with 4 bases sitting between them. CDR3 length equals 12 residues. This chain's CDR3 is CASSVAVDTQYF. In nucleotides, the CDR3 is TGTGCCAGCAGCGTAGCGGTAGATACGCAGTATTTT.

This clonotype was observed a few times. The chain employs TRBV20-1 and TRBJ2-3; maybe TRBD2 (6 bases). CDR3 length: 16 amino acids. Germline V gene sequence: CDR1 DFQATT, CDR2 SNEGSKA (reference sequence). Trimming shortened V by 0 bases and J by 0 bases, and 13 bases separated the two germline ends. The CDR3 DNA reads TGCAGTGCTAGAGATCTGGGAGGCAAAAGCACAGATACGCAGTATTTT. Amino acid sequence: CSARDLGGKSTDTQYF.

This clonotype has a count of ten or more. The chain uses TRBV20-1 and TRBJ2-7; tentatively, D is TRBD1 (5 bases). The V and J ends lost 4 bases and 6 bases respectively, with 19 bases between them. CDR1 and CDR2 (germline): DFQATT, SNEGSKA (reference sequence). This CDR3 is built from 14 residues. CDR3 sequence (DNA): TGCAGTGCTATAACAGGTCCGCTTTCGGGCGAGCAGTACGTC. Amino acids: CSAITGPLSGEQYV.

This clonotype was seen a handful of times. This chain uses TRBV5-1 with TRBJ2-2; D is perhaps TRBD1 or TRBD2 (6 bases each). Looked up from germline, CDR1 is SGHRS and CDR2 is YFSETQ. The CDR3 length is 15 residues. The germline V and J ends were trimmed by 7 bases and 2 bases, with 15 bases remaining between them. CDR3 region: CASREGGGNTGELFF. The CDR3, as DNA: TGCGCCAGCCGGGAAGGAGGGGGTAACACCGGGGAGCTGTTTTTT.

The chain is built from TRBV2 and TRBJ2-2; tentatively, D is TRBD1 (5 bases). Germline V CDR1 and CDR2: SNHLY, FYNNEI. V dropped 7 bases and J dropped 4 bases, with 16 bases sitting between them. The CDR3 is 15 amino acids. In DNA, the CDR3 is TGTGCCAGCACCCCCTTCTCAGGGATCACCGGGGAGCTGTTTTTT. Its translation is CASTPFSGITGELFF.

This clonotype was seen repeatedly, ten times or more. This chain connects TRBV29-1 to TRBJ2-5; the D gene is possibly TRBD1 (5 bases). The CDR3 covers 13 residues. The germline gives CDR1 SQVTM, CDR2 ANQGSEA. Trimming cost V 3 bases and J 5 bases, with 13 bases left between them. The CDR3: CSVEGRVRETQYF. Written as DNA, the CDR3 is TGCAGCGTTGAGGGCAGGGTGAGGGAGACCCAGTACTTC.

This clonotype occurred a few times. The chain combines TRBV6-2 or TRBV6-3 with TRBJ2-7; D not resolved. V was cut by 7 bases and J by 4 bases, with 17 bases left in between. The CDR3 totals 14 residues. Germline CDR1 and CDR2: MNHEY and SVGEGT. DNA of the CDR3: TGTGCCAGCACAGCAAGGTCGCTCCCGTACGAGCAGTACGTC. Translation gives CASTARSLPYEQYV.

Ten or more counts support this clonotype. The V and J genes are TRBV11-2 and TRBJ2-7, with D perhaps TRBD1 (5 bases). CDR3 length: 11 amino acids. Per the germline V gene, CDR1 is SGHAT and CDR2 is FQNNGV. Between the trimmed V and J ends, which lost 11 bases and 5 bases, there was a span of 13 bases. CDR3 coding DNA: TGTGCCGTCACAGGAGACCACGAGCAGTACTTC. Amino acids: CAVTGDHEQYF.

In its sample, this clonotype was seen many times. The chain joins TRBV7-2 to TRBJ2-2, with D possibly being TRBD2 (5 bases). The germline gives CDR1 SGHTA, CDR2 FQGNSA. The CDR3 has 14 amino acids. V lost 5 bases and J lost 4, with 11 bases in between. The CDR3 loop reads CASSPQRSTGELFF. The CDR3 bases are TGTGCCAGCAGCCCCCAGCGGAGCACCGGGGAGCTGTTTTTT.

V and J are TRBV12-3 or TRBV12-4 and TRBJ2-7, with D perhaps being TRBD1 or TRBD2 (6 bases each). Trimming pared 5 bases from V and 4 bases from J, leaving 18 bases between. CDR3 length: 15 amino acids. The CDR3, as DNA: TGTGCCAGCAGTGGGACCGGAGGGGGAATATACGAGCAGTACGTC. Protein: CASSGTGGGIYEQYV.

This clonotype was observed many times. The chain is built from TRBV7-3 and TRBJ2-3; D ambiguous. Germline loops: CDR1 SGHTA, CDR2 FQGTGA. The V and J ends lost 2 bases and 5 bases respectively, with 11 bases between them. The CDR3 contains 14 residues. In DNA form, the CDR3 reads TGTGCCAGCAGCTTATCTCCAGCGAAAGATACGCAGTATTTT. As protein: CASSLSPAKDTQYF.

This clonotype was observed a few times. The chain combines TRBV4-3 with TRBJ2-1; 10 nucleotides align to TRBD1. Per the germline V gene, CDR1 is LGHNA and CDR2 is YSLEER. The CDR3 consists of 15 residues. Trimming cost V 0 bases and J 7 bases; bases outside gene matches: 3. This CDR3 is CASSQEGTGANEQFF. The CDR3 DNA reads TGCGCCAGCAGCCAAGAAGGGACAGGGGCTAATGAGCAGTTCTTC.

V is TRBV18 and J is TRBJ2-3; 8 nucleotides align to TRBD1. J was trimmed by 6 bases and V by 4 bases; bases with no gene match: 9. The CDR3 sequence is 15 residues long. Germline V CDR1 and CDR2: KGHSH, LQKENI. CDR3 sequence reads: CASSLGTGRPDTQYF. CDR3 nucleotide sequence: TGTGCCAGCTCACTCGGGACAGGACGCCCCGATACGCAGTATTTT. The full variable domain, in which reference TRBV18 and TRBJ2-3 provide the parts outside the CDR3, is NAGVMQNPRHLVRRRGQEARLRCSPMKGHSHVYWYRQLPEEGLKFMVYLQKENIIDESGMPKERFSAEFPKEGPSILRIQQVVRGDSAAYFCASSLGTGRPDTQYFGPGTRLTVL.

This clonotype was picked up a small number of times. The V gene is TRBV6-2 or TRBV6-3, the J gene TRBJ2-7, with D perhaps TRBD1 (5 bases). Germline V gene sequence: CDR1 MNHEY, CDR2 SVGEGT. This CDR3 is built from 14 residues. V was cut by 0 bases and J by 0 bases, with 6 bases left in between. CDR3 amino acids: CASSYSTASYEQYV. Here the CDR3 DNA reads TGTGCCAGCAGTTACTCGACAGCCTCCTACGAGCAGTACGTC.

This clonotype was seen more than once but under ten times. The V gene is TRBV7-2, the J gene TRBJ1-1, with D unclear. The CDR3 consists of 13 residues. V lost 4 bases to trimming and J lost 10 bases, with 16 bases between them. The germline CDR1 and CDR2 sequences are SGHTA and FQGNSA. CDR3 amino acids: CASSSRVSSRAFF. CDR3 sequence (DNA): TGTGCCAGCAGCTCCCGAGTGAGTTCTCGAGCTTTCTTT.

This clonotype was found a few times. V gene TRBV10-3 combines with J gene TRBJ1-3; possibly TRBD1 for D (6 bases). Trimming removed 4 bases at V and 2 bases at J, with 12 bases between. Per germline, CDR1 ENHRY and CDR2 SYGVKD. The CDR3 totals 15 residues. CDR3 in DNA: TGTGCCATCAGTGCCGGGGGGCGACCTGGAAACACCATATATTTT. It is translated as CAISAGGRPGNTIYF.